The TCR beta chain described here comes from a study of shared clonotypes between healthy human individuals. Turning to the study itself: Every donor yielded three CD4 naive, three CD4 memory, two CD8 naive and one CD8 memory plate. General study findings and limits: Enrolling few donors narrowed the genetic and exposure-history diversity that was represented. Despite large depth, sorted-subset datasets appeared incompletely sequenced.

In regard to this clone: The antigen remains unidentified.

This CDR3 spans 15 amino acids. Trimming left V 3 bases short and J 8 bases short, with 17 bases between. Looked up from germline, CDR1 is SGHAT and CDR2 is FQNNGV. In the authors' workflow: ImmunoSEQ sequences covered only the junction and lacked quality scores; filtering therefore differed. Assay used: immunoSEQ multiplex PCR; TCRdb lists only in-frame clones, some missing. The DNA gave D and trimming, while V, J and clone size come from that table. Of about 690,000 clones in the sample, 90% were seen once. J is TRBJ2-1 and V is TRBV11-2; tentative D call: TRBD1 (6 bases). This TCR came from a man aged 18 to 30 in good health. Some clones in this sample may be carry-over from other donors' samples. Sequenced material: memory CD8+ T cells from PBMCs. Subset defined: CD45RO+ cells pooled with CCR7-negative TemRA cells. CDR3 loop: CASSFSRTGYDEQFF. In nucleotides, the CDR3 is TGTGCCAGCAGCTTTAGCCGAACAGGGTACGATGAGCAGTTCTTC.